What follows are 25 T cell receptor beta chains derived from one specimen sequenced in a study of T-cell memory formation after mild COVID-19. TCRdb re-derived calls from the 5' RACE reads in MiXCR, one entry per CDR3 protein. The sample includes approximately 65,000 distinct CDR3 sequences, 16% of them seen just once. Sequences were obtained from PBMCs or a T cell subset sorted from them (not recorded which). These TCRs come from an adult woman who had mild COVID-19 (a few samples of this study predate the infection). Cell type and time point are not known.

This clonotype was seen only a few times. The chain carries TRBV7-9 and TRBJ2-7; D unclear. This CDR3 contains 12 residues. Trimming shortened V by 3 bases and J by 7 bases, and 10 bases separated the two germline ends. Germline loops: CDR1 SEHNR, CDR2 FQNEAQ (reference sequence). Here the CDR3 DNA reads TGTGCCAGCAGCTTCCAAACGTGGGAGCAGTACTTC. It yields the protein CASSFQTWEQYF.

This clonotype was seen at least ten times. CDR3 bases: TGCGCCAGCAGCCAAGATTGGAGCGGGGGGTTCTCCTACGAGCAGTACTTC. Encoded protein: CASSQDWSGGFSYEQYF. The J gene is TRBJ2-7, the V gene TRBV4-1; 9 positions match TRBD2. The CDR3 is made up of 17 amino acids. The trim removed 0 bases at V and 0 bases at J, leaving 6 bases unmatched. In germline, CDR1 is MGHRA, CDR2 YSYEKL.

This sequence joins TRBV5-1 and TRBJ2-3; 12 bases line up with TRBD1. Trimming cost V 4 bases and J 3 bases; bases outside gene matches: 6. The CDR3 is 16 residues long. The germline CDR1 and CDR2 sequences are SGHRS and YFSETQ. The CDR3 sequence is CASSSGDRGRTDTQYF. CDR3 bases: TGCGCCAGCAGCAGCGGGGACAGGGGGCGGACAGATACGCAGTATTTT.

Ten or more counts support this clonotype. The chain employs TRBV4-2 and TRBJ2-1; 10 nucleotides align to TRBD2. The CDR3 is 15 amino acids. V was clipped by 2 bases and J by 4 bases; unmatched bases: 2. Germline CDR1 and CDR2: LGHNA and YNFKEQ. The DNA of the CDR3 is TGTGCCAGCAGCCAATCTAGCGGGGGTTACAATGAGCAGTTCTTC. Translating it yields CASSQSSGGYNEQFF.

The sample holds a few counts of this clonotype. The chain combines TRBV5-1 with TRBJ2-7, with D possibly being TRBD1 (5 bases). This CDR3 has 14 residues. Deletions cut 3 bases from V and 3 bases from J, with 13 bases between. Germline V gene lookup returns CDR1 SGHRS and CDR2 YFSETQ. Here the CDR3 reads CASSSPTARYEQYF. In DNA, the CDR3 is TGCGCCAGCAGCTCCCCGACAGCGCGCTACGAGCAGTACTTC.

A few counts support this clonotype. The chain links TRBV11-2 to TRBJ1-1; D is ambiguous. Germline V lookup: CDR1 SGHAT, CDR2 FQNNGV. There are 12 residues in the CDR3. Trimming removed 2 bases at V and 7 bases at J, with 8 bases between. CDR3 amino acids: CASSLRALEAFF. The CDR3 nucleotides are TGTGCCAGCAGCTTAAGGGCCCTTGAAGCTTTCTTT.

In DNA, the CDR3 is TGTGCCAGTAGTGCCCAGGGTGGTAATCAGCCCCAGCATTTT. Encoded protein: CASSAQGGNQPQHF. The chain couples TRBV19 to TRBJ1-5, with D perhaps TRBD1 (5 bases). Germline V gene sequence: CDR1 LNHDA, CDR2 SQIVND (reference sequence). Trimming shortened V by 5 bases and J by 4 bases, and 12 bases separated the two germline ends. The CDR3 sequence is 14 residues long.

The chain has TRBV29-1 and TRBJ1-1; D gene ambiguous. Germline assignment: CDR1 SQVTM and CDR2 ANQGSEA. Trimming took off 6 bases at V and 6 bases at J, with 14 bases between the two ends. This CDR3 contains 12 residues. CDR3 loop: CSVAGGKAEAFF. Written as DNA, the CDR3 is TGCAGCGTAGCCGGCGGGAAGGCTGAAGCTTTCTTT.

A few counts support this clonotype. The V and J genes are TRBV29-1 and TRBJ2-1; 7 nucleotides align to TRBD2. CDR3 length: 14 amino acids. Unmatched junction bases numbered 10, after V lost 4 bases and J lost 7 bases. CDR1 and CDR2 (germline): SQVTM, ANQGSEA. The CDR3 DNA follows: TGCAGCGTTGTTCGAGCGGGAATCGGGAATGAGCAGTTCTTC. Translating gives CSVVRAGIGNEQFF.

The rearrangement uses TRBV6-1 and TRBJ1-2, with D unclear. Trimming took off 1 base at V and 13 bases at J, with 22 bases between the two ends. This CDR3 comprises 15 residues. Germline CDR1 and CDR2: MNHNS and SASEGT. The CDR3 region is CASSEDLLARLGGTF. The CDR3 DNA sequence: TGTGCCAGCAGTGAAGATCTCCTCGCCAGGTTAGGTGGCACCTTC.

J is TRBJ2-3 and V is TRBV5-1; 12 nucleotides agree with TRBD2. J gave up 6 bases and V 3 bases, and 14 bases lay outside the gene matches. The CDR3 totals 18 residues. Looked up from germline, CDR1 is SGHRS and CDR2 is YFSETQ. CDR3 DNA: TGCGCCAGCAGCTCTCCTACCCTAGCGGGGGGGTTCGGGGATACGCAGTATTTT. Its protein product is CASSSPTLAGGFGDTQYF.

In its sample, this clonotype was seen a few times. The chain is built from TRBV7-9 and TRBJ2-1; TRBD2 is a possible D gene (6 bases). This CDR3 contains 17 residues. The V gene lost 4 bases and the J gene lost 8 bases, with 24 bases spanning the gap. CDR1 SEHNR and CDR2 FQNEAQ come from the germline V gene (reference sequence). As DNA, the CDR3 is TGTGCCAGCAGCTCCCCCAGGGACTCCTCTATGGGTGATGAGCAGTTCTTC. As protein: CASSSPRDSSMGDEQFF.

There are a few counts of this clonotype. This chain links TRBV24-1 with TRBJ2-5; D assignment may be TRBD1 or TRBD2 (6 bases each). CDR3 length: 17 residues. V lost 4 bases, J lost 5 bases, and 22 bases lay in between. Germline values: CDR1 KGHDR, CDR2 SFDVKD. The CDR3 protein is CATSEPRRFQGRETQYF. CDR3 DNA sequence: TGTGCCACCAGTGAACCCCGACGGTTTCAGGGGAGGGAGACCCAGTACTTC.

This clonotype was seen more than once but under ten times. The V and J genes are TRBV15 and TRBJ2-7, with 9 bases that match TRBD2. The CDR3 contains 12 residues. The V gene's germline CDR1 is LNHNV and CDR2 YYDKDF (reference sequence). V lost 4 bases to trimming and J lost 6 bases; unmatched junction nucleotides: 1. CDR3 sequence (DNA): TGTGCCACCAGCACTAGCGGGGTCGAGCAGTACTTC. It encodes CATSTSGVEQYF.

This clonotype has more than one count but fewer than ten. The J gene is TRBJ2-1, the V gene TRBV5-1; the D gene is possibly TRBD1 (6 bases). The CDR3 totals 12 residues. Per germline, CDR1 SGHRS and CDR2 YFSETQ. V was clipped by 2 bases and J by 15 bases, with 15 bases between them. The CDR3 region has the DNA TGCGCCAGCAGCTTCGGGACACCCGGTGGGTTCTTC. Translation gives CASSFGTPGGFF.

The chain couples TRBV5-1 to TRBJ2-2; D assignment may be TRBD1 or TRBD2 (5 bases each). CDR3 length: 16 residues. Germline CDR1 SGHRS, CDR2 YFSETQ. Between the trimmed V and J ends, which lost 5 bases and 0 bases, there was a span of 14 bases. Here the CDR3 reads CASSQTGTTNTGELFF. CDR3 sequence (DNA): TGCGCCAGCAGTCAGACCGGGACGACGAACACCGGGGAGCTGTTTTTT.

The V gene is TRBV5-5, the J gene TRBJ2-1, with no clear D. This CDR3 is built from 13 residues. The germline V gene encodes CDR1 SGHKS and CDR2 YYEKEE (reference sequence). V was cut by 5 bases and J by 4 bases, with 10 bases left in between. The CDR3 loop reads CASRESSYNEQFF. The CDR3 nucleotides read TGTGCCAGCAGAGAATCTAGTTACAATGAGCAGTTCTTC.

The table lists this clonotype with many counts. This chain links TRBV20-1 with TRBJ2-7; no clear D gene. Germline loops: CDR1 DFQATT, CDR2 SNEGSKA (reference sequence). V was shortened by 0 bases and J by 6 bases, with 9 bases between the two germline ends. There are 12 residues in the CDR3. CDR3 amino acids: CSARDSRAEQYF. CDR3 nucleotide sequence: TGCAGTGCTAGAGACTCTAGGGCCGAGCAGTACTTC.

This chain uses TRBV24-1 with TRBJ2-2; D remains ambiguous. The CDR3 length is 11 residues. Germline loops: CDR1 KGHDR, CDR2 SFDVKD. V lost 4 bases and J lost 8, with 4 bases in between. The CDR3 protein is CATSETGELFF. DNA for the CDR3: TGTGCCACCAGTGAAACAGGGGAGCTGTTTTTT.

The rearrangement links TRBV9 to TRBJ2-3; 10 bases match TRBD2. CDR1 is SGDLS, CDR2 YYNGEE, per germline. The V segment lost 4 bases and the J segment 7 bases; nucleotides outside the gene matches: 15. CDR3 length equals 17 residues. CDR3 DNA: TGTGCCAGCAGCCCATCACCAAGCGGGGGGGCCGGATATACGCAGTATTTT. Amino acids: CASSPSPSGGAGYTQYF. The full variable domain, in which reference TRBV9 and TRBJ2-3 provide the parts outside the CDR3, is DSGVTQTPKHLITATGQRVTLRCSPRSGDLSVYWYQQSLDQGLQFLIQYYNGEERAKGNILERFSAQQFPDLHSELNLSSLELGDSALYFCASSPSPSGGAGYTQYFGPGTRLTVL.

About this clonotype itself: It may be a read error: a sequence one base away is much more abundant. This chain connects TRBV6-5 to TRBJ2-7; no definite D call. Germline CDR1 MNHEY, CDR2 SVGAGI. CDR3 size: 11 residues. The V and J ends lost 2 bases and 6 bases respectively, with 5 bases between them. The CDR3 DNA is TGTGCCAGCAGTTACGGTAGCGAGCAGTACTTC. This translates into CASSYGSEQYF.

This clonotype was counted only a few times. This chain joins TRBV7-9 and TRBJ1-2; tentatively, D is TRBD1 (5 bases). This CDR3 has 16 amino acids. V lost 1 base and J 6 bases, leaving 18 bases between the germline ends. From germline, CDR1 is SEHNR and CDR2 FQNEAQ (reference sequence). CDR3 protein: CASSLVGGSTVHGYTF. The CDR3 DNA is TGTGCCAGCAGCTTAGTCGGGGGATCAACTGTCCATGGCTACACCTTC.

This sequence joins TRBV7-9 and TRBJ2-7; D not certain. The germline V and J ends were trimmed by 5 bases and 2 bases, with 10 bases remaining between them. The germline V gene encodes CDR1 SEHNR and CDR2 FQNEAQ (reference sequence). The CDR3 is 13 amino acids. DNA of the CDR3: TGTGCCAGCAGCCGCCCTGACACCTACGAGCAGTACTTC. Translated, it gives CASSRPDTYEQYF. The full variable domain, rest sourced from reference TRBV7-9 and TRBJ2-7, is DTGVSQNPRHKITKRGQNVTFRCDPISEHNRLYWYRQTLGQGPEFLTYFQNEAQLEKSRLLSDRFSAERPKGSFSTLEIQRTEQGDSAMYLCASSRPDTYEQYFGPGTRLTVT.

V usage is TRBV11-2 and J usage is TRBJ2-3, with 9 bases that match TRBD2. The CDR3 extends over 16 amino acids. CDR1 and CDR2 from the germline V gene are SGHAT and FQNNGV. Losses at the gene ends were 5 bases for V and 2 bases for J; bases not matched to a gene: 8. The chain's CDR3 is CASSIGTSRYTDTQYF. The CDR3 DNA is TGTGCCAGCAGCATAGGGACTAGCAGATACACAGATACGCAGTATTTT.

The chain joins TRBV5-1 to TRBJ2-7; 7 nucleotides line up with TRBD1. Germline loops: CDR1 SGHRS, CDR2 YFSETQ. The V gene end was trimmed by 3 bases and the J gene end by 0 bases; junction bases not matched to a gene: 9. This CDR3 region has 16 residues. Here the CDR3 reads CASSYPGQTSSYEQYF. The CDR3 DNA follows: TGCGCCAGCAGCTACCCGGGACAGACAAGCTCCTACGAGCAGTACTTC.